Shown below are 10 T cell receptor beta chains from a single sample sequenced in a study of T cell responses to AZD1222 COVID-19 vaccine. This table comes from immunoSEQ multiplex PCR, and its TCRdb copy is limited to in-frame clones, with some not included. This table has 140,000 to 150,000 clones, 90% to 95% appearing once. Material: peripheral blood, obtained after recovery from COVID-19. The receptors originated from an adult who had recovered from COVID-19.

V is TRBV28 and J is TRBJ2-2; no firm D call. Germline CDR1 is MDHEN and CDR2 is SYDVKM. Trimming stripped 7 bases from V and 2 bases from J, with 8 bases between. The CDR3 contains 13 residues. The chain's CDR3 is CASTSPNTGELFF. The CDR3 bases are TGTGCCAGCACTTCACCAAACACCGGGGAGCTGTTTTTT. The full variable domain, its missing parts supplied by reference TRBV28 and TRBJ2-2, is DVKVTQSSRYLVKRTGEKVFLECVQDMDHENMFWYRQDPGLGLRLIYFSYDVKMKEKGDIPEGYSVSREKKERFSLILESASTNQTSMYLCASTSPNTGELFFGEGSRLTVL.

This clone was picked up one time. This chain uses TRBV14 with TRBJ2-7; D is possibly TRBD2 (6 bases). The CDR3 sequence is 17 residues long. CDR1 and CDR2 (germline): SGHDN, FVKESK. With 6 bases removed from V and 2 bases from J, the gap between germline ends came to 23 bases. The CDR3 nucleotides are TGTGCCAGCAGGAGTAGGCGGGGATCGGACCTAGCCTACGAGCAGTACTTC. As protein: CASRSRRGSDLAYEQYF.

The V call is TRBV18, the J call TRBJ1-2, with TRBD1 as a possible D gene (6 bases). Trimming pared 6 bases from V and 6 bases from J, leaving 20 bases between. The CDR3 runs 15 residues. Germline V gene sequence: CDR1 KGHSH, CDR2 LQKENI. The CDR3, as DNA: TGTGCCAGCTCGCTCCGACAGCCGGGGACACATGGCTACACCTTC. Translating it yields CASSLRQPGTHGYTF. The full variable domain, completed using reference TRBV18 and TRBJ1-2, is NAGVMQNPRHLVRRRGQEARLRCSPMKGHSHVYWYRQLPEEGLKFMVYLQKENIIDESGMPKERFSAEFPKEGPSILRIQQVVRGDSAAYFCASSLRQPGTHGYTFGSGTRLTVV.

The genes are TRBV21-1 and TRBJ2-3; TRBD2 is the table's D call and was not checked against the DNA. TRBV21-1 has pseudogene status. This CDR3 comprises 16 residues. This CDR3 is CASSKYLAGVGDTQYF. CDR3 sequence (DNA): TGTGCCAGCAGCAAATACCTAGCGGGAGTGGGGGATACGCAGTATTTT.

This chain joins TRBV28 and TRBJ1-5; D is perhaps TRBD1 (5 bases). The germline CDR1 and CDR2 sequences are MDHEN and SYDVKM. The CDR3 runs to 15 residues. V was trimmed by 2 bases and J by 0 bases, leaving 8 bases between them. The CDR3 region is CASSLGGNSNQPQHF. The DNA for the CDR3 is TGTGCCAGCAGTTTAGGGGGAAATAGCAATCAGCCCCAGCATTTT.

The chain uses TRBV3-1 (or the pseudogene TRBV3-2) and TRBJ2-5; 7 nucleotides line up with TRBD2. This CDR3 region has 16 residues. The V gene end was trimmed by 3 bases and the J gene end by 1 base; junction bases not matched to a gene: 8. Germline V gene data show CDR1 as LGHDT and CDR2 as YNNKEL (reference sequence). CDR3 sequence reads: CASSQVLAEIQETQYF. As DNA, the CDR3 is TGTGCCAGCAGCCAGGTCCTAGCGGAGATCCAAGAGACCCAGTACTTC.

The chain couples TRBV2 to TRBJ2-7, with a weak D call TRBD1 (6 bases). The CDR3 covers 14 residues. From germline, CDR1 is SNHLY and CDR2 FYNNEI. V was cut by 10 bases and J by 0 bases, with 16 bases left in between. The CDR3 spells CAISTGPGSYEQYF. The CDR3 DNA sequence: TGTGCCATATCGACAGGCCCGGGCTCCTACGAGCAGTACTTC.

V gene TRBV7-8 combines with J gene TRBJ1-5; 11 bases are a match to TRBD1. Germline V gene sequence: CDR1 SGHVS, CDR2 FQNEAQ. The V gene end was trimmed by 1 base and the J gene end by 0 bases; junction bases not matched to a gene: 2. The CDR3 extends over 17 amino acids. CDR3 region: CASSLGDRGFSNQPQHF. The CDR3 DNA is TGTGCCAGCAGCTTAGGGGACAGGGGGTTTAGCAATCAGCCCCAGCATTTT.

V usage is TRBV29-1 and J usage is TRBJ2-5; tentatively, D is TRBD1 or TRBD2 (6 bases each). Germline V CDR1 and CDR2: SQVTM, ANQGSEA. Trimming took 4 bases from V and 1 from J, leaving 16 bases between them. The CDR3 has 15 residues. CDR3 nucleotides: TGCAGCGTTGGGGGGGCAGAACCACCCCAAGAGACCCAGTACTTC. Amino acids: CSVGGAEPPQETQYF.

This clone appeared a single time. The chain joins TRBV6-5 to TRBJ2-7; D possibly uses TRBD1 or TRBD2 (7 bases each). CDR3 length: 16 amino acids. The germline CDR1 and CDR2 sequences are MNHEY and SVGAGI. Trimming shortened V by 2 bases and J by 2 bases, and 16 bases separated the two germline ends. DNA of the CDR3: TGTGCCAGCAGTTACACCGCAGGGGGGGATACCTACGAGCAGTACTTC. Amino acid sequence: CASSYTAGGDTYEQYF.